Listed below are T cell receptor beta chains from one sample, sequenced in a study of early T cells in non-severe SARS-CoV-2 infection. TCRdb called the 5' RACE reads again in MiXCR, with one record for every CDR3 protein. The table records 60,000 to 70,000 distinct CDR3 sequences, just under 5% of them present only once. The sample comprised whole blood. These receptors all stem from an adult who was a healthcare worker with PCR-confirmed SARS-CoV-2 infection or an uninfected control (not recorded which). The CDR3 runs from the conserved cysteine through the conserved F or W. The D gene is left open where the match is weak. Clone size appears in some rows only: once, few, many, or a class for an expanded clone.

CDR3: CASRLTRMGSYNSPLHF
DNA: TGCGCCAGCAGGCTTACAAGAATGGGGTCCTATAATTCACCCCTCCACTTT
V: TRBV4-1
J: TRBJ1-6
D: .
size: few

CDR3: CAISESSGQGAYNEQFF
DNA: TGTGCCATCAGTGAGTCCTCGGGACAGGGGGCCTACAATGAGCAGTTCTTC
V: TRBV10-3
J: TRBJ2-1
D: TRBD1
size: many

CDR3: CSARAGYTGGYTF
DNA: TGCAGTGCTAGAGCAGGATACACTGGTGGCTACACCTTC
V: TRBV20-1
J: TRBJ1-2
D: .
size: many

CDR3: CASSPITGWNYGYTF
DNA: TGTGCCAGCTCACCTATAACAGGCTGGAACTATGGCTACACCTTC
V: TRBV18
J: TRBJ1-2
D: .
size: many

CDR3: CASSSPMETQYF
DNA: TGTGCCAGCAGCAGTCCAATGGAGACCCAGTACTTC
V: TRBV3-1
J: TRBJ2-5
D: .
size: .

CDR3: CASSQERSLGYNEQFF
DNA: TGTGCCAGCAGCCAAGAAAGGTCACTCGGTTACAATGAGCAGTTCTTC
V: TRBV4-2
J: TRBJ2-1
D: .
size: .

CDR3: CASSLGTYVNTDTQYF
DNA: TGTGCCAGCAGCCTAGGGACATATGTTAACACAGATACGCAGTATTTT
V: TRBV7-2
J: TRBJ2-3
D: .
size: many

CDR3: CSVAYRSTEVFF
DNA: TGCAGCGTTGCGTACAGGAGCACTGAAGTTTTCTTT
V: TRBV29-1
J: TRBJ1-1
D: .
size: many

CDR3: CASSKRVGARPNTEAFF
DNA: TGTGCCAGCAGCAAGAGGGTAGGGGCCAGGCCGAACACTGAAGCTTTCTTT
V: TRBV7-2
J: TRBJ1-1
D: .
size: .

CDR3: CASSPTGPGTGELFF
DNA: TGCGCCAGCAGCCCGACGGGCCCAGGGACCGGGGAGCTGTTTTTT
V: TRBV5-1
J: TRBJ2-2
D: .
size: .

CDR3: CASSSGAGAQETQYF
DNA: TGCGCCAGCAGCTCCGGGGCAGGCGCTCAAGAGACCCAGTACTTC
V: TRBV5-1
J: TRBJ2-5
D: .
size: many

CDR3: CASSSRTSGSLHEQFF
DNA: TGTGCCAGCAGCTCGAGGACTAGCGGGAGTCTCCATGAGCAGTTCTTC
V: TRBV11-2
J: TRBJ2-1
D: TRBD2
size: many

CDR3: CASSLARTGYNEQFF
DNA: TGTGCCAGCAGCTTGGCCCGGACAGGGTACAATGAGCAGTTCTTC
V: TRBV5-8
J: TRBJ2-1
D: TRBD1
size: .

CDR3: CASSYSMGRNTEAFF
DNA: TGTGCCAGCAGTTACTCTATGGGGCGAAACACTGAAGCTTTCTTT
V: TRBV6-2/TRBV6-3
J: TRBJ1-1
D: .
size: many

CDR3: CSARFNEKLFF
DNA: TGCAGCGCACGGTTCAATGAAAAACTGTTTTTT
V: TRBV29-1
J: TRBJ1-4
D: .
size: many

CDR3: CASSEPTLGTGELFF
DNA: TGTGCCAGCAGCGAACCTACATTAGGTACCGGGGAGCTGTTTTTT
V: TRBV28
J: TRBJ2-2
D: .
size: many

CDR3: CASSQTPPAGQYF
DNA: TGTGCCAGCAGCCAAACGCCCCCGGCTGGGCAGTACTTC
V: TRBV3-1
J: TRBJ2-7
D: .
size: many

CDR3: CASRTDRVKNIQYF
DNA: TGTGCCAGCAGAACTGACAGGGTGAAAAACATTCAGTACTTC
V: TRBV6-2/TRBV6-3
J: TRBJ2-4
D: TRBD1
size: .

CDR3: CSAPDREGTDTQYF
DNA: TGCAGTGCTCCAGACCGGGAGGGTACAGATACGCAGTATTTT
V: TRBV20-1
J: TRBJ2-3
D: TRBD2
size: few

CDR3: CASSFGQGEYRATGELFF
DNA: TGTGCCAGCAGCTTTGGGCAGGGGGAGTACCGGGCCACCGGGGAGCTGTTTTTT
V: TRBV7-9
J: TRBJ2-2
D: TRBD1
size: few

CDR3: CSALRGPANTGELFF
DNA: TGCAGCGCTCTACGGGGGCCGGCGAACACCGGGGAGCTGTTTTTT
V: TRBV29-1
J: TRBJ2-2
D: .
size: many

CDR3: CSAGTYEQYF
DNA: TGCAGCGCAGGCACCTACGAGCAGTACTTC
V: TRBV29-1
J: TRBJ2-7
D: .
size: many

CDR3: CASSQDPGMEEKLFF
DNA: TGCGCCAGCAGCCAAGATCCCGGGATGGAGGAAAAACTGTTTTTT
V: TRBV4-1
J: TRBJ1-4
D: .
size: .

CDR3: CASSPGTSGRGNEQFF
DNA: TGTGCCAGCAGCCCCGGAACTAGCGGGAGAGGGAATGAGCAGTTCTTC
V: TRBV7-3
J: TRBJ2-1
D: TRBD2
size: many

CDR3: CSARVEAYYNEQFF
DNA: TGCAGTGCCAGGGTGGAGGCGTACTACAATGAGCAGTTCTTC
V: TRBV20-1
J: TRBJ2-1
D: .
size: few

CDR3: CAMALSATGTGNTIYF
DNA: TGTGCCATGGCGCTTTCAGCCACCGGGACAGGCAACACCATATATTTT
V: TRBV10-3
J: TRBJ1-3
D: TRBD1
size: many

CDR3: CSVVEQWNEQFF
DNA: TGCAGTGTGGTAGAACAGTGGAATGAGCAGTTCTTC
V: TRBV20-1
J: TRBJ2-1
D: .
size: .

CDR3: CSAGYAVAQYF
DNA: TGCAGTGCTGGGTACGCGGTGGCGCAGTACTTC
V: TRBV20-1
J: TRBJ2-7
D: .
size: .

CDR3: CASRGDATNEKLFF
DNA: TGTGCCAGTAGAGGAGATGCAACTAATGAAAAACTGTTTTTT
V: TRBV19
J: TRBJ1-4
D: .
size: .

CDR3: CASSQDILLAGAGANVLTF
DNA: TGCGCCAGCAGCCAAGATATCCTGCTAGCGGGAGCTGGGGCCAACGTCCTGACTTTC
V: TRBV4-1
J: TRBJ2-6
D: TRBD2
size: many

CDR3: CSVDRGHEQFF
DNA: TGCAGCGTTGATAGGGGACATGAGCAGTTCTTC
V: TRBV29-1
J: TRBJ2-1
D: .
size: many

CDR3: CSVARGPTEAFF
DNA: TGCAGCGTTGCCAGGGGGCCCACTGAAGCTTTCTTT
V: TRBV29-1
J: TRBJ1-1
D: TRBD1
size: .

CDR3: CASSLGATGDEKLFF
DNA: TGTGCCAGCAGTTTAGGGGCGACAGGGGATGAAAAACTGTTTTTT
V: TRBV12-3/TRBV12-4
J: TRBJ1-4
D: TRBD1
size: many

CDR3: CASSSELNSPLHF
DNA: TGTGCCAGCAGCTCAGAACTCAATTCACCCCTCCACTTT
V: TRBV7-2
J: TRBJ1-6
D: .
size: many

CDR3: CSARPPGGGRGPSTDTQYF
DNA: TGCAGTGCCCGTCCTCCGGGTGGGGGGCGTGGTCCTTCTACAGATACGCAGTATTTT
V: TRBV20-1
J: TRBJ2-3
D: .
size: .

CDR3: CASSLGFSGNTIYF
DNA: TGTGCCAGCAGCTTAGGGTTCTCTGGAAACACCATATATTTT
V: TRBV7-9
J: TRBJ1-3
D: .
size: many

CDR3: CASNGNTIYF
DNA: TGTGCCAGCAACGGAAACACCATATATTTT
V: TRBV28
J: TRBJ1-3
D: .
size: many

CDR3: CASSPARLEKHF
DNA: TGTGCCAGCAGCCCGGCGAGGTTGGAAAAACACTTC
V: TRBV3-1
J: TRBJ2-7
D: .
size: .

CDR3: CASSPRGQGTDTQYF
DNA: TGTGCCAGCAGCCCCCGGGGACAGGGAACAGATACGCAGTATTTT
V: TRBV14
J: TRBJ2-3
D: TRBD1
size: .

CDR3: CASSLYRGVGGNTIYF
DNA: TGTGCCAGCAGCCTCTACAGGGGTGTTGGCGGAAACACCATATATTTT
V: TRBV7-9
J: TRBJ1-3
D: TRBD1
size: many

CDR3: CASSLVQDRGRAGTREQYF
DNA: TGTGCCAGCAGCTTAGTACAGGACAGGGGGCGAGCGGGAACGCGCGAGCAGTACTTC
V: TRBV7-8
J: TRBJ2-7
D: TRBD1
size: few

CDR3: CASSLEVGQNEQFF
DNA: TGTGCCAGCAGCTTAGAAGTCGGTCAAAATGAGCAGTTCTTC
V: TRBV7-2
J: TRBJ2-1
D: .
size: many

CDR3: CSVGTDMGLTQYF
DNA: TGCAGCGTTGGGACCGACATGGGTCTTACGCAGTATTTT
V: TRBV29-1
J: TRBJ2-3
D: .
size: few

CDR3: CASSYTPTGFGETQYF
DNA: TGTGCCAGCAGTTACACCCCGACAGGGTTTGGCGAGACCCAGTACTTC
V: TRBV6-6
J: TRBJ2-5
D: TRBD1
size: many

CDR3: CASSLLAGEEDTQYF
DNA: TGTGCCAGCTCACTCTTAGCGGGAGAGGAGGATACGCAGTATTTT
V: TRBV18
J: TRBJ2-3
D: TRBD2
size: many

CDR3: CSALKRLAGGLLAQFF
DNA: TGCAGTGCTCTCAAACGACTAGCGGGGGGCTTGCTGGCGCAGTTCTTC
V: TRBV20-1
J: TRBJ2-1
D: TRBD2
size: .

CDR3: CASSFSDGSNEKLFF
DNA: TGCGCCAGCAGCTTCTCGGACGGTTCTAATGAAAAACTGTTTTTT
V: TRBV5-1
J: TRBJ1-4
D: .
size: many

CDR3: CASSGGPVYTF
DNA: TGTGCCAGCAGCGGAGGGCCAGTCTACACCTTC
V: TRBV7-2
J: TRBJ1-2
D: .
size: many

CDR3: CASSQGGEDTEAFF
DNA: TGTGCCAGCAGCCAGGGGGGGGAGGACACTGAAGCTTTCTTT
V: TRBV3-1
J: TRBJ1-1
D: .
size: many

CDR3: CASSLRPNYGYTF
DNA: TGTGCCAGCAGTTTGCGTCCTAACTATGGCTACACCTTC
V: TRBV27
J: TRBJ1-2
D: .
size: few

CDR3: CSASRLAGEAEQYF
DNA: TGCAGTGCTTCACGACTAGCGGGAGAAGCCGAGCAGTACTTC
V: TRBV20-1
J: TRBJ2-7
D: TRBD2
size: many

CDR3: CASSSNLLKPSFF
DNA: TGTGCCAGCAGTTCCAACCTCTTAAAACCCTCCTTCTTC
V: TRBV6-2/TRBV6-3
J: TRBJ2-1
D: .
size: few

CDR3: CASSHSGSTSDEQYF
DNA: TGTGCCAGCAGCCATAGCGGGAGTACGAGCGACGAGCAGTACTTC
V: TRBV7-9
J: TRBJ2-7
D: TRBD2
size: few

CDR3: CASSSLTEQFF
DNA: TGTGCCAGCAGCTCCTTGACCGAGCAGTTCTTC
V: TRBV7-9
J: TRBJ2-1
D: .
size: many

CDR3: CASTSNTEAFF
DNA: TGCGCCAGCACTTCGAACACTGAAGCTTTCTTT
V: TRBV5-1
J: TRBJ1-1
D: .
size: many